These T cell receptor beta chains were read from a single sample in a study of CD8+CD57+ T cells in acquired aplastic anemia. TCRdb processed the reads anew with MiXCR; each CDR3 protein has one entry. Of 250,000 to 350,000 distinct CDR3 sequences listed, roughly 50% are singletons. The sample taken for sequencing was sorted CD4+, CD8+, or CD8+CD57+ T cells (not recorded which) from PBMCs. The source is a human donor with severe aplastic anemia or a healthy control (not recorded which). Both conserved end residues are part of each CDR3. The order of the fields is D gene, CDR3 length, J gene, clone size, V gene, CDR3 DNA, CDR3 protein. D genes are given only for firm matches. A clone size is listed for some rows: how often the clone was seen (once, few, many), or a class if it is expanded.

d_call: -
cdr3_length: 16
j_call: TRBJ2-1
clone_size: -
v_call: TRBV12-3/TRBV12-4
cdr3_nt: TGTGCCAGCAGTTTGACGGTTACGACAGGAGGGAATGAGCAGTTCTTC
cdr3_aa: CASSLTVTTGGNEQFF

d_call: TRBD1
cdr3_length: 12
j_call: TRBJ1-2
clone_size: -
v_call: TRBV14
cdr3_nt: TGTGCCAGCAGCCAGGGACAGGGAGGCTACACCTTC
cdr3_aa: CASSQGQGGYTF

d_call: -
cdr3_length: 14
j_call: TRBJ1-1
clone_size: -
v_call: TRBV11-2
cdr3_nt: TGTGCCAGCAGCCCAGATCCGGGGAACACTGAAGCTTTCTTT
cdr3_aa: CASSPDPGNTEAFF

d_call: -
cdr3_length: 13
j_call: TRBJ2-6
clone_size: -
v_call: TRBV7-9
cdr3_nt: TGTGCCAGGGGAAATTCTGGGGCCAACGTCCTGACTTTC
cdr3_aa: CARGNSGANVLTF

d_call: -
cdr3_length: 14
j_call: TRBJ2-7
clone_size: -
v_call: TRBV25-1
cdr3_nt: TGTGCCAGCAGTCTAGGAGGACCGGGCTACGAGCAGTACTTC
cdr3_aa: CASSLGGPGYEQYF

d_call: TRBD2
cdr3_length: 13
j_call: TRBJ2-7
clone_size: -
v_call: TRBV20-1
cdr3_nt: TGCAGTGCTTCTAGCGGGAGGGCCGACGAGCAGTACTTC
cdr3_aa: CSASSGRADEQYF

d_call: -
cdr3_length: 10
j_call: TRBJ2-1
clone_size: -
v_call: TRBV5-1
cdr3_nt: TGTGCCAGCAGCGTAGTAGAGGGGTTCTTC
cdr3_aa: CASSVVEGFF

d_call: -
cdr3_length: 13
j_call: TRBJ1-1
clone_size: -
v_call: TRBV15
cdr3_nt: TGTGCCACCAGTCAGTCCTTAAGAACTGAAGCTTTCTTT
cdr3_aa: CATSQSLRTEAFF

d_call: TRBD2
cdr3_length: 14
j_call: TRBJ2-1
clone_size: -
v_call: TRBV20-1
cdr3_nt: TGCAGTGCCCAGAACAGCGGGGGGGGAAATGAGCAGTTCTTC
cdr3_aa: CSAQNSGGGNEQFF

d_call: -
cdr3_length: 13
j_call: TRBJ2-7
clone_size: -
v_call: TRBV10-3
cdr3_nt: TGTGCTCGACGGCGGGACGAAGACTACGAGCAGTACTTC
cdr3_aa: CARRRDEDYEQYF

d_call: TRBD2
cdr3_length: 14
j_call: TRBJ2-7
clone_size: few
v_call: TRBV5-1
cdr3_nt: TGCGCCAGCAGGGATACTAGCGACTCCTACGAGCAGTACTTC
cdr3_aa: CASRDTSDSYEQYF

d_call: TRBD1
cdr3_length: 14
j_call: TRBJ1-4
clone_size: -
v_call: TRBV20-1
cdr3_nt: TGCAGTGCTAGGGGGGACAGCACGGCTGAAAAACTGTTTTTT
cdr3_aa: CSARGDSTAEKLFF

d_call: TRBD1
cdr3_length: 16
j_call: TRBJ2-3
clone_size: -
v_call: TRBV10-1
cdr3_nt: TGCGCCAGCAGTGAGGATCCCAGGGGGCGTATAGATACGCAGTATTTT
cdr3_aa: CASSEDPRGRIDTQYF

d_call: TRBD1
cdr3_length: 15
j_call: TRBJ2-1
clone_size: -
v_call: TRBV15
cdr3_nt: TGTGCCACCAAAAGGGACCGGGACAGTTTTAATGAGCAGTTCTTC
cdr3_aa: CATKRDRDSFNEQFF

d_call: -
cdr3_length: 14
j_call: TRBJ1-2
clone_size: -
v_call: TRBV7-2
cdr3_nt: TGTGCCAGCACTCCAGACCCTAGCACCTATGGCTACACCTTC
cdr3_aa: CASTPDPSTYGYTF

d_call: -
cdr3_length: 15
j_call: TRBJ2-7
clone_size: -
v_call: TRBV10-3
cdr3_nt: TGTGCCATCAGTGGGGAAGGGGCCGGAAAGGCAGAGCAGTACTTC
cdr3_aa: CAISGEGAGKAEQYF

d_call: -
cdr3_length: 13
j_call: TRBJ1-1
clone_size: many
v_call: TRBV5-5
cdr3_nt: TGTGCCAGCAGCCAAGGATGGGAGGGTGAAGCTTTCTTT
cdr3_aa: CASSQGWEGEAFF

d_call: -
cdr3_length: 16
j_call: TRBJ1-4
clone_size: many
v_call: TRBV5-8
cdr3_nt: TGTGCCAGCAGCTTGCAGGGCAGGGACCTAAATGAAAAACTGTTTTTT
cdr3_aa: CASSLQGRDLNEKLFF

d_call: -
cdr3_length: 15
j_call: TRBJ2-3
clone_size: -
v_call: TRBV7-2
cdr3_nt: TGTGCCAGCAGCTTAGGGCGGGGGCGCACAGATACGCAGTATTTT
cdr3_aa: CASSLGRGRTDTQYF

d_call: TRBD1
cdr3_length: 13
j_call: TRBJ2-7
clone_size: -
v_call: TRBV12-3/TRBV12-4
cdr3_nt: TGTGCCAGCAGTTTAGGGGACAGGCACGAGCAGTACTTC
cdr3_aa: CASSLGDRHEQYF

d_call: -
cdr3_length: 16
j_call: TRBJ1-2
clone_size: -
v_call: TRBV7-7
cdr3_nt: TGTGCTAGCAGCTTAGTCGGGGAGACCTCTAACTATGGCTACACCTTC
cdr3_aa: CASSLVGETSNYGYTF

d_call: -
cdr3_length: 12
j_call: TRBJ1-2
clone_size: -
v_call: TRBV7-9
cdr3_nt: TGTGCCAGCAGCTTAGGCCCACCTGGCTACACCTTC
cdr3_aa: CASSLGPPGYTF

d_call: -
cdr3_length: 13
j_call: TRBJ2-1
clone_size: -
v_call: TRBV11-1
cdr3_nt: TGTGCCAGCAGCCCTCTTGCCCATGCTGAGCAGTTCTTC
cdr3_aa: CASSPLAHAEQFF

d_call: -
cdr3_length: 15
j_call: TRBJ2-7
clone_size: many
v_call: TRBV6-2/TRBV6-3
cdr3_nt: TGTGCCAGCAGTTACTCGCGGCTAGAAGGTGACGAGCAGTACTTC
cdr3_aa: CASSYSRLEGDEQYF

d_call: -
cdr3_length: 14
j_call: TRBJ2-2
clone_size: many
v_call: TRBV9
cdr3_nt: TGTGCCAGCAGCTCGCATTTGAACACCGGGGAGCTGTTTTTT
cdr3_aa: CASSSHLNTGELFF

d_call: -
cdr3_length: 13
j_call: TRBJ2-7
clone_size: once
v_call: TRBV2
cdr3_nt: TGTGCCAGCAAAAGGGACCGAGCCTACGAGCAGTACTTC
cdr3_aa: CASKRDRAYEQYF

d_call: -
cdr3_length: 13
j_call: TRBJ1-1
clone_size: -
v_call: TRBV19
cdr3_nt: TGTGCCAGTAGTACCGCAGGGAACACTGAAGCTTTCTTT
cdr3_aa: CASSTAGNTEAFF

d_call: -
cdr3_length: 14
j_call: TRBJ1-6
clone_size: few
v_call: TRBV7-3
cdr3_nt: TGTGCCAGCAGCTCGCAGGGTCGTGGGTCACCCCTCCACTTT
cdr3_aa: CASSSQGRGSPLHF

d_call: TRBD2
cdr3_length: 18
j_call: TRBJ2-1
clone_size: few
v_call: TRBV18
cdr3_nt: TGTGCCAGCTCACCACGAGGACTGACTAGCGGGGGGGAAAATGAGCAGTTCTTC
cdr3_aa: CASSPRGLTSGGENEQFF

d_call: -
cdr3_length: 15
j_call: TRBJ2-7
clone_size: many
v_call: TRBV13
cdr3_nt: TGTGCCAGCAGCTACTATTGGGGGGGGGGGCACGAGCAGTACTTC
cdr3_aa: CASSYYWGGGHEQYF

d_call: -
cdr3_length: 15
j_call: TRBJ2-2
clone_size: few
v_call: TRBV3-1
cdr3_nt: TGTGCCAGCAGCCAAGGGGGACTGCGGCCCGGGGAGCTGTTTTTT
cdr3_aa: CASSQGGLRPGELFF

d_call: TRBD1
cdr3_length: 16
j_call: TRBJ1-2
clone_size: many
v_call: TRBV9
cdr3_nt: TGTGCCAGCAGGCAGGGGACAGGGGGCATGGGTTATGGCTACACCTTC
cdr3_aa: CASRQGTGGMGYGYTF

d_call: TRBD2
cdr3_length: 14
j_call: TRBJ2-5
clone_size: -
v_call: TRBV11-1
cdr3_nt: TGTGCCAGCAGTTACTCGGGGGGGGCAGAGACCCAGTACTTC
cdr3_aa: CASSYSGGAETQYF

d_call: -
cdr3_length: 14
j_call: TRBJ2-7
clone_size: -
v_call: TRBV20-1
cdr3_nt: TGCAGTGCAACCGCGGGAACGCCTCCCTACGAGCAGTACTTC
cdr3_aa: CSATAGTPPYEQYF

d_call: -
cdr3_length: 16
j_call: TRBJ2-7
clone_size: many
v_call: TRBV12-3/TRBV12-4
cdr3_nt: TGTGCCAGCAGTTTATATTCAGGGCATAGCTCCTACGAGCAGTACTTC
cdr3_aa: CASSLYSGHSSYEQYF

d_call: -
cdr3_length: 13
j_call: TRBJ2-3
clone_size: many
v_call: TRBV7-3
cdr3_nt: TGTGCCAGCAGCTTAACCGGGACTCGGAGGTTTTATTTT
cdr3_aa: CASSLTGTRRFYF

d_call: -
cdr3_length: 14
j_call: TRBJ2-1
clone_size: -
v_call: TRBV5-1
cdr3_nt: TGCGCCAGCAGCTTGCCTGGCGAAGCATTTGAGCAGTTCTTC
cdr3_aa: CASSLPGEAFEQFF

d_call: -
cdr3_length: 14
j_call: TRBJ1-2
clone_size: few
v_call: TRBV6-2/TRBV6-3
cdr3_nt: TGTGCCAGCAGCCCCACCCGACAGCACTATGGCTACACCTTC
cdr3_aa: CASSPTRQHYGYTF

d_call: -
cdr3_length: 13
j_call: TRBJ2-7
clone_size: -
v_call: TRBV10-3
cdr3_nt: TGTGCCATCAGTGTTGCGGAAACCTACGAGCAGTACTTC
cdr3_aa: CAISVAETYEQYF

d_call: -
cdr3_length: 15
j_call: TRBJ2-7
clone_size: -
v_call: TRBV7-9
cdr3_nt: TGCGCCAGCAGCCAGACGGACAGCAGTAAATACGAGCAGTACTTC
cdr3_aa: CASSQTDSSKYEQYF

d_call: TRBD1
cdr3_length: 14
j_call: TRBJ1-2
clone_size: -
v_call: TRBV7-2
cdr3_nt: TGTGCCAGCAGCACAACAGGGGCTAACTATGGCTACACCTTC
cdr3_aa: CASSTTGANYGYTF

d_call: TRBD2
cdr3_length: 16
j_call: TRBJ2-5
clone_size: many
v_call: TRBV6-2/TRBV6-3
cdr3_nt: TGTGCCAGCAGTTACTTCAGCGGGGGGCCTCAAGAGACCCAGTACTTC
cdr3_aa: CASSYFSGGPQETQYF

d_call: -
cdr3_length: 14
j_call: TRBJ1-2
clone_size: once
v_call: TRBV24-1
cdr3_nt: TGTGCCACCAGTGACCCCGACGGAGGGGGTGGCTACACCTTC
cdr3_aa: CATSDPDGGGGYTF

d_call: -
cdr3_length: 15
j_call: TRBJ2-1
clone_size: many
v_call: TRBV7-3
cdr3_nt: TGTGCCAGCAGCCTGGGGATCCCCGAACGGAATGAGCAGTTCTTC
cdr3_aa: CASSLGIPERNEQFF

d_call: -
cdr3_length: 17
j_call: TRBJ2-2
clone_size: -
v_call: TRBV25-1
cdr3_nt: TGTGCCAGCAGCTTGGAGCAGAGCGGGTCGAACACCGGGGAGCTGTTTTTT
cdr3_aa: CASSLEQSGSNTGELFF

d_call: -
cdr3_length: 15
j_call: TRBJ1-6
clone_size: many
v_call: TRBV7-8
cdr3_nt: TGTGCCAGCAGCCCGTTGCGTGGGCTTAATTCATCCCTCCACTTT
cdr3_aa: CASSPLRGLNSSLHF

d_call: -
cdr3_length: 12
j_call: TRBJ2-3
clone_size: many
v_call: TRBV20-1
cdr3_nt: TGCAGTGCTAGGGTCGACGGTGCTACGCAGTATTTT
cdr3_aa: CSARVDGATQYF

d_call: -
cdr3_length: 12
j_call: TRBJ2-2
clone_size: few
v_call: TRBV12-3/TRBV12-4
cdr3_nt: TGTGCCAGCAGTTTAAATGGGGGGGAGCTGTTTTTT
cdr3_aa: CASSLNGGELFF

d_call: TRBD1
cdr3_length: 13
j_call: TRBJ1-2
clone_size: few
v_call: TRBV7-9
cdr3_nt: TGTGCCAGCAGCTCCGAGGGGGCGCGTGGCTACACCTTC
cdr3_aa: CASSSEGARGYTF

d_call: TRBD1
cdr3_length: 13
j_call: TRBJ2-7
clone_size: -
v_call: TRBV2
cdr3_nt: TGTGCCAGCAGTTCACAGGGGTTTGGCGAGCAGTACTTC
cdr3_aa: CASSSQGFGEQYF

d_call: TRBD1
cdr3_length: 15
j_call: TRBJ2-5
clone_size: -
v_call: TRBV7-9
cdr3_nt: TGTGCCAGCAGAACTCCGGGACAGGGGGGAGAGACCCAGTACTTC
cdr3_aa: CASRTPGQGGETQYF